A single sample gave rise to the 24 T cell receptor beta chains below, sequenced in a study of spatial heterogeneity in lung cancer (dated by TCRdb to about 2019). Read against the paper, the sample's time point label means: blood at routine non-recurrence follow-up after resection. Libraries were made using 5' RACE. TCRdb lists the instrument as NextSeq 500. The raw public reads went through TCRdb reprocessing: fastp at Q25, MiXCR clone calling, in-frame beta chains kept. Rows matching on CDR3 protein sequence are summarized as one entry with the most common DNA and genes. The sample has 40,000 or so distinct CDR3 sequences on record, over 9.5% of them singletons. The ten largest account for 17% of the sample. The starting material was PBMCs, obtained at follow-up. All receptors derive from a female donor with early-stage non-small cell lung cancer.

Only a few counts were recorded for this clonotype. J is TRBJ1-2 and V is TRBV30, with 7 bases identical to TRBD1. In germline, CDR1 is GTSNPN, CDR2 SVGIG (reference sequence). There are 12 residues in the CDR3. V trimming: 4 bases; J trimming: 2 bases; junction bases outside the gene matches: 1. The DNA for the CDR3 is TGTGCCTGGAACAGGGGAAACTATGGCTACACCTTC. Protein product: CAWNRGNYGYTF.

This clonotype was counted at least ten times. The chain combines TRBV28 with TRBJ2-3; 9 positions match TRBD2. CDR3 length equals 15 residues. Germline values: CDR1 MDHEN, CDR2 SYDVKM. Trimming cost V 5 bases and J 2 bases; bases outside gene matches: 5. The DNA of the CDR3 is TGTGCCAGCAGTCCGACTAGCGGCTACACAGATACGCAGTATTTT. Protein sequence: CASSPTSGYTDTQYF.

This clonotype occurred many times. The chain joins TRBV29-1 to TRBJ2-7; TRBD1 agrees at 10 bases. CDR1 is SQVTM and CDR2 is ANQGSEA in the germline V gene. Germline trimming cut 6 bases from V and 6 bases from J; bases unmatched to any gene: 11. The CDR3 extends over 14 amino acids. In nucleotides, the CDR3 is TGCAGCGTAGGGCGGGACAGGGGAAGATCCGAGCAGTACTTC. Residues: CSVGRDRGRSEQYF.

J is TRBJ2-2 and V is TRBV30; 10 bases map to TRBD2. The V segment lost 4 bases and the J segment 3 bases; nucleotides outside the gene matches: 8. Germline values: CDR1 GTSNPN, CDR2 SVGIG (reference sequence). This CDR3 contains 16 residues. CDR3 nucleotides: TGTGCCTGGACCTTAGGGCTAGCGGGGGACACCGGGGAGCTGTTTTTT. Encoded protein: CAWTLGLAGDTGELFF.

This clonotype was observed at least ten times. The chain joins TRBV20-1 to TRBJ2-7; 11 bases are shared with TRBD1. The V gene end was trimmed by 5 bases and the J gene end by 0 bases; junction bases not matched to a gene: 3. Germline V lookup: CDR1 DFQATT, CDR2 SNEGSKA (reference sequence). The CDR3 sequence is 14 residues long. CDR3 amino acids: CSARTGGRSYEQYF. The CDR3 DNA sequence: TGCAGTGCTCGGACAGGGGGCCGCTCCTACGAGCAGTACTTC.

CDR3 region: CSAILAGGLDTQYF. CDR3 bases: TGCAGTGCTATTCTAGCGGGGGGGCTGGATACGCAGTATTTT. This rearrangement joins TRBV20-1 to TRBJ2-3; 12 bases map to TRBD2. Germline V gene sequence: CDR1 DFQATT, CDR2 SNEGSKA (reference sequence). The CDR3 is 14 amino acids. The V gene end was trimmed by 4 bases and the J gene end by 6 bases; junction bases not matched to a gene: 5.

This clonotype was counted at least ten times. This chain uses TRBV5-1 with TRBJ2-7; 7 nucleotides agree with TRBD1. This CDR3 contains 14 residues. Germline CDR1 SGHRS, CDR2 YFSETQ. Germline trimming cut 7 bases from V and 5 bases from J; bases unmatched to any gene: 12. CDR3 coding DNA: TGCGCCAGCGGAAGGACAGGCCTTTGGGACGAGCAGTACTTC. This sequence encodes CASGRTGLWDEQYF. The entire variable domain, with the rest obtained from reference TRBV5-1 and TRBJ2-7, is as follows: KAGVTQTPRYLIKTRGQQVTLSCSPISGHRSVSWYQQTPGQGLQFLFEYFSETQRNKGNFPGRFSGRQFSNSRSEMNVSTLELGDSALYLCASGRTGLWDEQYFGPGTRLTVT.

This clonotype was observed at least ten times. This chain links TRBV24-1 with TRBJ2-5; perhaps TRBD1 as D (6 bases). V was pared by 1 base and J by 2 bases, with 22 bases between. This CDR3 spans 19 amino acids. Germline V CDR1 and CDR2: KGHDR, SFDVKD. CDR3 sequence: CATSDFRDTPLVSQETQYF. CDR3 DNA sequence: TGTGCCACCAGTGATTTCCGGGACACCCCACTCGTTTCACAAGAGACCCAGTACTTC.

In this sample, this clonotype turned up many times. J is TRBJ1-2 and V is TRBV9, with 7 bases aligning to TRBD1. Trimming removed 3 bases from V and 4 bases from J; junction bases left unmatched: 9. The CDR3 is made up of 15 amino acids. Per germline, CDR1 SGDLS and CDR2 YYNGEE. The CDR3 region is CASSARDSVTYGYTF. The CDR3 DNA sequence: TGTGCCAGCAGCGCCCGGGACAGTGTAACCTATGGCTACACCTTC.

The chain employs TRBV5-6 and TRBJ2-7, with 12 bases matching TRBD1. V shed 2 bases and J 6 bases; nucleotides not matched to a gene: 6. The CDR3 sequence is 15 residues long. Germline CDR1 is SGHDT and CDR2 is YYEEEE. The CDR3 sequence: CASSLSGTGGIEQYF. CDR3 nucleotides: TGTGCCAGCAGCTTATCCGGGACAGGGGGCATCGAGCAGTACTTC.

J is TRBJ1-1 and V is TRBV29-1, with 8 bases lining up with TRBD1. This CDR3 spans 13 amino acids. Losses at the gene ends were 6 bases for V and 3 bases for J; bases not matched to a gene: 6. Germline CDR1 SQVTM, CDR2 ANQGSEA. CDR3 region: CSVATGGYTEAFF. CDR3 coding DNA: TGCAGCGTGGCCACAGGGGGTTACACTGAAGCTTTCTTT.

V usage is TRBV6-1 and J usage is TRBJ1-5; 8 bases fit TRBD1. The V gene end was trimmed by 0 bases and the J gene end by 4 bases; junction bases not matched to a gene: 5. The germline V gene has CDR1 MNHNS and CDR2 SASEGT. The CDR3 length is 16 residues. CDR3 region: CASSEAPTGENQPQHF. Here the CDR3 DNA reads TGTGCCAGCAGTGAAGCGCCGACAGGGGAGAATCAGCCCCAGCATTTT.

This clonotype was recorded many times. CDR3 protein: CASSFGRVQETQYF. The CDR3 region has the DNA TGTGCCAGCAGCTTCGGACGGGTCCAAGAGACCCAGTACTTC. The rearrangement links TRBV11-2 to TRBJ2-5, with D unclear. V was pared by 3 bases and J by 1 base, with 9 bases between. Germline V gene data show CDR1 as SGHAT and CDR2 as FQNNGV. This CDR3 has 14 residues.

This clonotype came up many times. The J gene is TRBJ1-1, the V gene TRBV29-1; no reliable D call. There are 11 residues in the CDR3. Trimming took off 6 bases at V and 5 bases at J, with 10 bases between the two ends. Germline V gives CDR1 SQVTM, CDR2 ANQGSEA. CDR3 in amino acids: CSVTMGTEAFF. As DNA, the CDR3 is TGCAGCGTCACAATGGGGACTGAAGCTTTCTTT.

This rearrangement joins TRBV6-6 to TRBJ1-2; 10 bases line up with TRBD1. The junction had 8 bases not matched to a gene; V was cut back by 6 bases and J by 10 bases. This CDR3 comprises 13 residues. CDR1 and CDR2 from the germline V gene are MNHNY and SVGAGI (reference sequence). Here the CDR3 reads CASSSNRQGAYTF. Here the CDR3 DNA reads TGTGCCAGCAGCTCCAACCGACAGGGGGCCTACACCTTC.

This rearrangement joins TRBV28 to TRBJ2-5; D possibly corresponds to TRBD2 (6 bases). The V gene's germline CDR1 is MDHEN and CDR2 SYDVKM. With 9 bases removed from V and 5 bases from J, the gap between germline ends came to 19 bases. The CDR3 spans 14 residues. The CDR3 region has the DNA TGTGCCAGTCGCGGGCTACCTGGGGGGGAGACCCAGTACTTC. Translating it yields CASRGLPGGETQYF. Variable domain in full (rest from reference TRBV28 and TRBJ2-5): DVKVTQSSRYLVKRTGEKVFLECVQDMDHENMFWYRQDPGLGLRLIYFSYDVKMKEKGDIPEGYSVSREKKERFSLILESASTNQTSMYLCASRGLPGGETQYFGPGTRLLVL.

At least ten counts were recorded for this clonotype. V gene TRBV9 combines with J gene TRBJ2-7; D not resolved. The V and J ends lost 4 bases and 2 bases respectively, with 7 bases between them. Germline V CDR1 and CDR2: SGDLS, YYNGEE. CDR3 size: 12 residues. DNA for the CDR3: TGTGCCAGCAGCCCCCGGGCCTACGAGCAGTACTTC. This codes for CASSPRAYEQYF.

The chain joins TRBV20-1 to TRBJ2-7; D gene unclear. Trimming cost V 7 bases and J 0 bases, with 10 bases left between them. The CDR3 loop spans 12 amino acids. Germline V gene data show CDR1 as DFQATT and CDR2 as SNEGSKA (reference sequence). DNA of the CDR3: TGCAGTGTTCCGGCAGCCTCCTACGAGCAGTACTTC. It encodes CSVPAASYEQYF.

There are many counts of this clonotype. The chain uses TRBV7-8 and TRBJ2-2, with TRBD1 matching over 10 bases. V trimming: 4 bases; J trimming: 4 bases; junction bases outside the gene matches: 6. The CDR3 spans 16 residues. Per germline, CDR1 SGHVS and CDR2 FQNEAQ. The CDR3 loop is CASSWKRTGGTGELFF. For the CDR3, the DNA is TGTGCCAGCAGCTGGAAAAGGACAGGGGGCACCGGGGAGCTGTTTTTT.

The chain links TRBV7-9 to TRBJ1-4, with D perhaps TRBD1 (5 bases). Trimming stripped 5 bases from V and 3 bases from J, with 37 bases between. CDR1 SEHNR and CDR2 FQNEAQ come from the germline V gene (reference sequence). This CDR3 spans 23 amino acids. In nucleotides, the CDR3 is TGTGCCAGCAGCACCCTCCTCCCCCCCCTGACAGTAGGTCCAACTCCAGCTAATGAAAAACTGTTTTTT. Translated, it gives CASSTLLPPLTVGPTPANEKLFF.

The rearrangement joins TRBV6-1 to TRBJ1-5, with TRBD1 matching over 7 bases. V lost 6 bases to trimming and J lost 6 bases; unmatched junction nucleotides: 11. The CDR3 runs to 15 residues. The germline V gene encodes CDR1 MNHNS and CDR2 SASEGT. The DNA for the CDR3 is TGTGCCAGCAGGCCGACAGGGAGGAAGGTTCAGCCCCAGCATTTT. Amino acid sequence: CASRPTGRKVQPQHF.

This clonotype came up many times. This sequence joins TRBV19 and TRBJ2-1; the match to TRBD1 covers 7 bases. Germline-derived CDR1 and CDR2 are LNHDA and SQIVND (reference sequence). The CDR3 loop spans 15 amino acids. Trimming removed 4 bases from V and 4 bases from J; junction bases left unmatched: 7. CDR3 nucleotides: TGTGCCAGTAGTAAGGTCCAGGGGGTTTACAATGAGCAGTTCTTC. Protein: CASSKVQGVYNEQFF. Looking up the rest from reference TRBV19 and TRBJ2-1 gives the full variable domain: DGGITQSPKYLFRKEGQNVTLSCEQNLNHDAMYWYRQDPGQGLRLIYYSQIVNDFQKGDIAEGYSVSREKKESFPLTVTSAQKNPTAFYLCASSKVQGVYNEQFFGPGTRLTVL.

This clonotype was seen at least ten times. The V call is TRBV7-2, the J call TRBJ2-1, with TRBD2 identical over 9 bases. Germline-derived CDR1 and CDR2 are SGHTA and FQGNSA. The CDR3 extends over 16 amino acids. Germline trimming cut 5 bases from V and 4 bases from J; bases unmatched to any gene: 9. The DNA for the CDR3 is TGTGCCAGCAGCCGATTTGGAGCGGGGGGTTACAATGAGCAGTTCTTC. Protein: CASSRFGAGGYNEQFF.

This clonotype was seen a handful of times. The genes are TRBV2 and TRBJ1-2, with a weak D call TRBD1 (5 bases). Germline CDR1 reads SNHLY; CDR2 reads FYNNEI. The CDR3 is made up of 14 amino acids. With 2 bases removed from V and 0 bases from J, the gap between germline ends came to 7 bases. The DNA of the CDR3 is TGTGCCAGCAGTGAACAGGGATCTAACTATGGCTACACCTTC. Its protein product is CASSEQGSNYGYTF.